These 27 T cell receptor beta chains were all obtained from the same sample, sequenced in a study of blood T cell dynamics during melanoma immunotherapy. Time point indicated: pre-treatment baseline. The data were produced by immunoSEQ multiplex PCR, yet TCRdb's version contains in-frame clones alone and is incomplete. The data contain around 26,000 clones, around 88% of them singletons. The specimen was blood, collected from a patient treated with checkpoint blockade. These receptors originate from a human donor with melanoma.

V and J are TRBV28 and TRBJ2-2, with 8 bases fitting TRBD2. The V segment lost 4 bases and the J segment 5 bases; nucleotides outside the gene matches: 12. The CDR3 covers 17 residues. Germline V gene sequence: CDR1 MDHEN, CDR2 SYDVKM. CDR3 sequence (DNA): TGTGCCAGCAGTTCCCTGAAGGGTAGCGGGGATACCGGGGAGCTGTTTTTT. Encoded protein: CASSSLKGSGDTGELFF.

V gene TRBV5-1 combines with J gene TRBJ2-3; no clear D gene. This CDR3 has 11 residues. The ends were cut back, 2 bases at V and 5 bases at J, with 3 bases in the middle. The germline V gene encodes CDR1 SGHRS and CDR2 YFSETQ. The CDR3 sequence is CASSLGDTQYF. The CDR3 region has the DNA TGCGCCAGCAGCTTAGGAGATACGCAGTATTTT.

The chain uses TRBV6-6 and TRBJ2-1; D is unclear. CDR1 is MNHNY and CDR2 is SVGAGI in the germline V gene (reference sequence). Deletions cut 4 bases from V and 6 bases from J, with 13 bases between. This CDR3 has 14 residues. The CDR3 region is CASSSTDGSNEQFF. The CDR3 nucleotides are TGTGCCAGCAGTTCCACGGACGGGTCCAATGAGCAGTTCTTC.

The CDR3 bases are TGTGCCAGCAGCTTTTTCTCGAGGGTGTCAGATACGCAGTATTTT. This translates into CASSFFSRVSDTQYF. V gene TRBV7-2 combines with J gene TRBJ2-3, with D possibly being TRBD2 (5 bases). Deletions cut 3 bases from V and 4 bases from J, with 14 bases between. Germline V gene lookup returns CDR1 SGHTA and CDR2 FQGNSA. This CDR3 is built from 15 residues. Filled out from reference TRBV7-2 and TRBJ2-3, the complete variable domain reads GAGVSQSPSNKVTEKGKDVELRCDPISGHTALYWYRQSLGQGLEFLIYFQGNSAPDKSGLPSDRFSAERTGGSVSTLTIQRTQQEDSAVYLCASSFFSRVSDTQYFGPGTRLTVL.

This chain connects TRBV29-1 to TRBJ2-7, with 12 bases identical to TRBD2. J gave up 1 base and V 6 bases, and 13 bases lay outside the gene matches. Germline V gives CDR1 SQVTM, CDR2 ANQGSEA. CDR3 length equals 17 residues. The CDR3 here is CSVDSRGLAGGSYEQYF. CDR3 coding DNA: TGCAGCGTGGATTCCCGAGGGCTAGCGGGGGGGTCCTACGAGCAGTACTTC.

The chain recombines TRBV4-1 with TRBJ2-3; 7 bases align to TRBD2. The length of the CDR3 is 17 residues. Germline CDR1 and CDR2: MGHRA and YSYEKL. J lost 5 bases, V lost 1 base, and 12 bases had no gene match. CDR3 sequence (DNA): TGCGCCAGCAGCCAAGTCGGGGGACGCGGGAGTATAGATACGCAGTATTTT. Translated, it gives CASSQVGGRGSIDTQYF.

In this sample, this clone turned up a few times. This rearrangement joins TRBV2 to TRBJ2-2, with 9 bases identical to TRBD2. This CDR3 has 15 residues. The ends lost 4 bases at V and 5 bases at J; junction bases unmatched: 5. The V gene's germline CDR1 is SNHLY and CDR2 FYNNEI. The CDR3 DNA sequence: TGTGCCAGCAGTGCGGCGGGAGGGAGGACCGGGGAGCTGTTTTTT. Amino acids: CASSAAGGRTGELFF.

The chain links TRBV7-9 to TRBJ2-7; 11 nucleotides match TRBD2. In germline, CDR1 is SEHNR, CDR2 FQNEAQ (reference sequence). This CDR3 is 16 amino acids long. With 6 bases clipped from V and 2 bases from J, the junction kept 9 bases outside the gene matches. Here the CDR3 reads CASSSGLAVTPYEQYF. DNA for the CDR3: TGTGCCAGCAGTTCGGGACTAGCGGTTACCCCCTACGAGCAGTACTTC. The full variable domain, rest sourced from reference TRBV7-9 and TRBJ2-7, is DTGVSQNPRHKITKRGQNVTFRCDPISEHNRLYWYRQTLGQGPEFLTYFQNEAQLEKSRLLSDRFSAERPKGSFSTLEIQRTEQGDSAMYLCASSSGLAVTPYEQYFGPGTRLTVT.

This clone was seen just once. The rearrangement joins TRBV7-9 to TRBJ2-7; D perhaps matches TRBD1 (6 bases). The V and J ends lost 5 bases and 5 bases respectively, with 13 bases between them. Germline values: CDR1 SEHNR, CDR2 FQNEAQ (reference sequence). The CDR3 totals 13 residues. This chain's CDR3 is CASSHRDINEQYF. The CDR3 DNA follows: TGTGCCAGCAGCCACCGGGACATAAACGAGCAGTACTTC.

The CDR3 reads CASSVEGTSGRRNEQYF. CDR3 nucleotide sequence: TGTGCCAGCAGCGTAGAGGGAACTAGCGGGAGGAGGAACGAGCAGTACTTC. V is TRBV9 and J is TRBJ2-7; 12 nucleotides line up with TRBD2. V lost 0 bases to trimming and J lost 5 bases; unmatched junction nucleotides: 9. The CDR3 runs to 17 residues. Germline V gene sequence: CDR1 SGDLS, CDR2 YYNGEE.

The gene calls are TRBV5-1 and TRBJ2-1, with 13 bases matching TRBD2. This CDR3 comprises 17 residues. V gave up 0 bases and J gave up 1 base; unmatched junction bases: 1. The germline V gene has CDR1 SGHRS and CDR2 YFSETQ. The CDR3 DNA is TGCGCCAGCAGCTTGGCACTAGCGGGAGGGTCCTACAATGAGCAGTTCTTC. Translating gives CASSLALAGGSYNEQFF.

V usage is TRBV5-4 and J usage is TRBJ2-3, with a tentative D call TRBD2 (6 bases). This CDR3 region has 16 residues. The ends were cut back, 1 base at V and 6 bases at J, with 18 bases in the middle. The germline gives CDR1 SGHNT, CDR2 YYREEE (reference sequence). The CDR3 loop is CASSLRDLAGRDTQYF. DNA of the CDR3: TGTGCCAGCAGCTTGCGGGACTTGGCGGGGAGGGATACGCAGTATTTT.

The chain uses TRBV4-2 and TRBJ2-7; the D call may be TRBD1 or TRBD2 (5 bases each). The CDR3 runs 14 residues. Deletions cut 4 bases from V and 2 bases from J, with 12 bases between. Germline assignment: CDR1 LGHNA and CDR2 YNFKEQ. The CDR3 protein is CASSPPADTYEQYF. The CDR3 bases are TGTGCCAGCAGCCCACCAGCGGACACCTACGAGCAGTACTTC.

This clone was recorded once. The CDR3 DNA sequence: TGTGCCAGCAGTTTACGAGATGAGCAGTTCTTC. Its translation is CASSLRDEQFF. The V gene is TRBV28, the J gene TRBJ2-1; D remains unclear. CDR1 and CDR2 (germline): MDHEN, SYDVKM. V shed 2 bases and J shed 8 bases, with 4 bases lying between them. This CDR3 spans 11 amino acids.

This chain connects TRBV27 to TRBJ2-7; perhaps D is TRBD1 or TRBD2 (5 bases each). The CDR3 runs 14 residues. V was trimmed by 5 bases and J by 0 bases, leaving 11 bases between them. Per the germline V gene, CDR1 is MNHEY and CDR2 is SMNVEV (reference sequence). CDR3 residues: CASSPYGGSYEQYF. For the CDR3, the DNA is TGTGCCAGCAGTCCATATGGGGGCTCCTACGAGCAGTACTTC.

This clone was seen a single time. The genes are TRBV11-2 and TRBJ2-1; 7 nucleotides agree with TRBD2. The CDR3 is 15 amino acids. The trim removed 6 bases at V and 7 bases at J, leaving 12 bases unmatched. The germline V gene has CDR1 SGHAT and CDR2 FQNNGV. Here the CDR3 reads CASRHYRGRANEQFF. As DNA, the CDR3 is TGTGCCAGCAGGCACTATCGCGGGAGAGCGAATGAGCAGTTCTTC.

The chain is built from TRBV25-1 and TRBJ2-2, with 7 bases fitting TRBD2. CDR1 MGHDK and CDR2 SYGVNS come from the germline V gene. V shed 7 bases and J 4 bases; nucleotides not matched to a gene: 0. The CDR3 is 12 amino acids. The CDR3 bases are TGTGCCAGCACGGGGGGCACCGGGGAGCTGTTTTTT. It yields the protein CASTGGTGELFF.

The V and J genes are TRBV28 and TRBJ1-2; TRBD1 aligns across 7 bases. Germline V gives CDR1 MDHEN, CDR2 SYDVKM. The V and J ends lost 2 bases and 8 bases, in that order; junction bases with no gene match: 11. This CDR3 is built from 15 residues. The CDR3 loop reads CASSLRYTGARGYTF. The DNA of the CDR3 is TGTGCCAGCAGTTTAAGGTACACAGGGGCTCGGGGCTACACCTTC.

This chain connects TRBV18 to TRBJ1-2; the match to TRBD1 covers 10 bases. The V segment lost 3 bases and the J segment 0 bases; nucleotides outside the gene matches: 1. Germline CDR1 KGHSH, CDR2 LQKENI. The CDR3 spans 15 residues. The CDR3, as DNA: TGTGCCAGCTCACCCGGACAGGGGGCTAACTATGGCTACACCTTC. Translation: CASSPGQGANYGYTF. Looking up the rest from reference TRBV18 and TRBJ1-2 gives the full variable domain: NAGVMQNPRHLVRRRGQEARLRCSPMKGHSHVYWYRQLPEEGLKFMVYLQKENIIDESGMPKERFSAEFPKEGPSILRIQQVVRGDSAAYFCASSPGQGANYGYTFGSGTRLTVV.

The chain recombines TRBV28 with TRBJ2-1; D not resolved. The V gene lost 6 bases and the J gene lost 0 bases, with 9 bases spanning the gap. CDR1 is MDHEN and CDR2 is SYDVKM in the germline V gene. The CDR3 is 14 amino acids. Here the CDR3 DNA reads TGTGCCAGCAGGCTCCGGAGCTCCTACAATGAGCAGTTCTTC. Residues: CASRLRSSYNEQFF.

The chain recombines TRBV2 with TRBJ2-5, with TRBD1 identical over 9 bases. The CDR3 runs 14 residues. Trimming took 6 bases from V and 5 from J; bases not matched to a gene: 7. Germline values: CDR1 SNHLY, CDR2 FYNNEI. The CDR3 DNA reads TGTGCCAGCAGCCGGGACAGGGAGCTGGAGACCCAGTACTTC. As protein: CASSRDRELETQYF.

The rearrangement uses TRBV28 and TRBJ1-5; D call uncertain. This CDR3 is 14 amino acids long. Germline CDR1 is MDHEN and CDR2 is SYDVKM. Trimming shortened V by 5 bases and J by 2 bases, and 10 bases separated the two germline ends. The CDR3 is CASSTGMRNQPQHF. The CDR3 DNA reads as TGTGCCAGCAGTACCGGAATGCGCAATCAGCCCCAGCATTTT.

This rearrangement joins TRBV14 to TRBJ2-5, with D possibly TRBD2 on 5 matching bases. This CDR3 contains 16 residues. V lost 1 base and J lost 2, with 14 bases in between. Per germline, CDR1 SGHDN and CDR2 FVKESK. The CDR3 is CASSQVRSSVQETQYF. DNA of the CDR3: TGTGCCAGCAGCCAAGTGAGGAGTAGCGTTCAAGAGACCCAGTACTTC.

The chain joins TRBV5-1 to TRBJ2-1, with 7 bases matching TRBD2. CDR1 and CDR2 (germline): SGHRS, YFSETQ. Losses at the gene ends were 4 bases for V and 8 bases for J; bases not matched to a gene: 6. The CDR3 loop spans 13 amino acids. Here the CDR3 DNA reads TGCGCCAGCAGCCGGGGGGTAGCGGATGAGCAGTTCTTC. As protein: CASSRGVADEQFF.

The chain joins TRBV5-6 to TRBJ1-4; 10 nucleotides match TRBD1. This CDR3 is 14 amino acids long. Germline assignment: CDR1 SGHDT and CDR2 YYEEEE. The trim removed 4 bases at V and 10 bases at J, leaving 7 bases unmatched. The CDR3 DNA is TGTGCCAGCAGCCCCTCCCGGGACAGGGGAAAACTGTTTTTT. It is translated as CASSPSRDRGKLFF.

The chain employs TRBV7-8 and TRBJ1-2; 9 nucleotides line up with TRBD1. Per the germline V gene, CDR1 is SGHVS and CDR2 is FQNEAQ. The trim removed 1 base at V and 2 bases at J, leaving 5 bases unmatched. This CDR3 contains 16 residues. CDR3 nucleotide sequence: TGTGCCAGCAGCTTAGATACAGGGGGCGCAAACTATGGCTACACCTTC. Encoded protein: CASSLDTGGANYGYTF.

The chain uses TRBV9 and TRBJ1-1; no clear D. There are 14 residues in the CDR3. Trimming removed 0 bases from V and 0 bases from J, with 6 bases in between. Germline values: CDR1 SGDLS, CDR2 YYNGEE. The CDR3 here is CASSVGAMNTEAFF. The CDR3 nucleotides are TGTGCCAGCAGCGTAGGAGCAATGAACACTGAAGCTTTCTTT.